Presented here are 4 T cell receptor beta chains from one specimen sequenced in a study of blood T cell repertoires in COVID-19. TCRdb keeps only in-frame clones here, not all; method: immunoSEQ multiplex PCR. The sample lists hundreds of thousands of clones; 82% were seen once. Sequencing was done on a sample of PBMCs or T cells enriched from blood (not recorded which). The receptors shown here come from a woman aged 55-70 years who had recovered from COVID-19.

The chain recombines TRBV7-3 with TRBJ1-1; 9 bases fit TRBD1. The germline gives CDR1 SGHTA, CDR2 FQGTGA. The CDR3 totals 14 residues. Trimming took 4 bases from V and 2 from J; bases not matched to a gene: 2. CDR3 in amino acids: CASSSTGGNTEAFF. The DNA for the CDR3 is TGTGCCAGCAGCTCTACAGGGGGCAACACTGAAGCTTTCTTT.

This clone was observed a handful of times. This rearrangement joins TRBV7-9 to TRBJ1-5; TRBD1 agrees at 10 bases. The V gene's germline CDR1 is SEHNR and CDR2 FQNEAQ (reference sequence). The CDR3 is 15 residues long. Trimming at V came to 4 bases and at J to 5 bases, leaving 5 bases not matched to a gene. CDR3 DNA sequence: TGTGCCAGCAGCTCAACGACAGGGGGCGATCAGCCCCAGCATTTT. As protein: CASSSTTGGDQPQHF.

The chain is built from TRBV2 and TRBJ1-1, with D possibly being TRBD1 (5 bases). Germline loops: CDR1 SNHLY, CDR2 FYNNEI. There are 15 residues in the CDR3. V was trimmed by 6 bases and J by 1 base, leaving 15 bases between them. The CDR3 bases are TGTGCCAGCAGACCTACTATTCAGGGGAACACTGAAGCTTTCTTT. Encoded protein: CASRPTIQGNTEAFF.

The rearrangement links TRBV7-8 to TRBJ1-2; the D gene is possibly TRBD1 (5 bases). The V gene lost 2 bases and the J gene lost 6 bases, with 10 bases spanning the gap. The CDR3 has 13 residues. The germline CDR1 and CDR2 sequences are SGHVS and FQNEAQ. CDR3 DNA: TGTGCCAGCAGCTTACGGGGGGAAAATGGCTACACCTTC. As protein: CASSLRGENGYTF.